This TCR beta chain emerged from a study of neoadjuvant anti-PD-1 for oral cavity cancer. Profiling relied on immunoSEQ multiplex PCR, and the TCRdb table lists in-frame clones only, not all of them. The sample lists around 70,000 clones; about 88% were seen once. V was cut by 7 bases and J by 0 bases, with 13 bases left in between. The CDR3 runs to 14 residues. The germline gives CDR1 GTSNPN, CDR2 SVGIG (reference sequence). Specified time point: after neoadjuvant nivolumab, at surgical resection. This clone was detected once. The input for sequencing was PBMCs, taken after nivolumab (anti-PD-1) treatment. The sequence was obtained from a person aged 35-79 years with oral cavity squamous cell carcinoma. The J gene is TRBJ2-4, the V gene TRBV30; D unresolved. CDR3 region: CAYNLGIAKNIQYF. The CDR3 DNA reads as TGTGCCTACAACCTAGGGATAGCCAAAAACATTCAGTACTTC.